This TCR beta chain was recorded in a study of spatial heterogeneity in lung cancer. One entry per CDR3 protein, called by TCRdb with MiXCR from the 5' RACE reads. The table shows tens of thousands of distinct CDR3 sequences, with roughly 13% occurring only once. The time point here: sample taken at primary tumor resection. TCRs were sequenced from unsorted whole RNA of tumor, nontumor lung or PBMC. The germline gives CDR1 DFQATT, CDR2 SNEGSKA (reference sequence). There are 12 residues in the CDR3. Trimming shortened V by 8 bases and J by 8 bases, and 18 bases separated the two germline ends. The gene calls are TRBV20-1 and TRBJ1-2; tentatively, D is TRBD1 (5 bases). The sequence came from a male donor with early-stage non-small cell lung cancer. The sample was PBMCs, taken at surgery. This chain's CDR3 is CSTTGGVWGYTF. The DNA of the CDR3 is TGCAGTACCACCGGAGGGGTATGGGGCTACACCTTC.